This T cell receptor (beta chain) was obtained from a study of beta chain features in type 1 diabetes. Findings and caveats of the study: In the patient group, naive, central memory and Treg TCRB repertoires seemed more alike than in the healthy donor group.

In regard to this clone: Its cognate antigen is unknown.

This CDR3 has 14 residues. Germline V gene sequence: CDR1 SGHTA, CDR2 FQGNSA. With 5 bases clipped from V and 6 bases from J, the junction kept 9 bases outside the gene matches. The investigators reverse transcribed all of the isolated RNA, so they sequenced expressed TCRB transcripts. Only in-frame clones appear in the TCRdb table, and some are missing; sequencing was by immunoSEQ multiplex PCR. This table has hundreds of thousands of clones, approximately 15% appearing once. The V gene is TRBV7-2, the J gene TRBJ2-7, with 8 bases that match TRBD1. The TCR originated in a man aged 25-45 years in good health. Sequencing input: central memory CD4+ T cells from blood. The CDR3 DNA reads as TGTGCCAGCAGCCGAATCGCAGGGGGCGGCGAGCAGTACTTC. Translating gives CASSRIAGGGEQYF.